This T cell receptor (beta chain) stems from a study of blood T cell repertoires in COVID-19. Whole-study context: The study drew acute and convalescent COVID-19 samples from the United States, Italy and Spain. PBMCs, B-cell-depleted T cells, or T cells provided the cDNA or gDNA that made up the material.

The V segment lost 5 bases and the J segment 6 bases; nucleotides outside the gene matches: 12. CDR1 SGHVS and CDR2 FNYEAQ come from the germline V gene. CDR3 length equals 15 residues. In the authors' workflow: Amplified reference gene primers provided the basis for estimating nucleated cell counts. The data were produced by immunoSEQ multiplex PCR, yet TCRdb's version contains in-frame clones alone and is incomplete. The V and J calls and clone size come from that table; D and trimming were worked out from the DNA. Of some 100,000 clones listed, more than 75% are singletons. The specimen was peripheral blood. This chain uses TRBV7-6 with TRBJ1-2, with 7 bases that match TRBD1. This clonotype was sampled from a woman of 80 years or more with active COVID-19. The CDR3: CASSPKTQGEDGYTF. The DNA of the CDR3 is TGTGCCAGCAGCCCAAAAACGCAGGGGGAGGATGGCTACACCTTC.